This T cell receptor beta chain was found in a study of identical twins. Deletions cut 2 bases from V and 0 bases from J, with 11 bases between. The CDR3 length is 15 residues. In TCRdb, the 5' RACE reads were re-called with MiXCR into one record per CDR3 protein. The sample has hundreds of thousands of distinct CDR3 sequences, around 20% seen once. The sample was also linked to a second study, of T cells expressing NK-cell markers.

The sequencing input was PBMCs. The J gene is TRBJ2-7, the V gene TRBV12-3 or TRBV12-4; the D is unclear. The TCR comes from a young woman in good health. The CDR3 nucleotides read TGTGCCAGCAGTTTATCGCGTGGAGTCTCCTACGAGCAGTACTTC. This sequence encodes CASSLSRGVSYEQYF.